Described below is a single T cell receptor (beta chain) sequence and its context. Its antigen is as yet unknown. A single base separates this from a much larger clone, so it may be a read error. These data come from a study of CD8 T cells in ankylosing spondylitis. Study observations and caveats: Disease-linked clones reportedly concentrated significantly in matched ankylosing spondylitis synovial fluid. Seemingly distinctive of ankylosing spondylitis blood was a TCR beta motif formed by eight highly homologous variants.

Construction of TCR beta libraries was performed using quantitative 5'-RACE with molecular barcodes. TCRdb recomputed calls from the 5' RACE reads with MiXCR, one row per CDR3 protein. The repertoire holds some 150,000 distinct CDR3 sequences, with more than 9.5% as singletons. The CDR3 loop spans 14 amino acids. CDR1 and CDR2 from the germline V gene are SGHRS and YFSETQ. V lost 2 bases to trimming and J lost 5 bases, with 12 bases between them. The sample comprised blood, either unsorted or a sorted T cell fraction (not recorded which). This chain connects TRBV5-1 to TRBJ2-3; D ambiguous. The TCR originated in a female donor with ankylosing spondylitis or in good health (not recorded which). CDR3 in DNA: TGCGCCAGCAGCTTCGGCGGCAACAAAGATACGCAGTATTTT. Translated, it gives CASSFGGNKDTQYF.